These T cell receptor beta chains were read from a single sample in a study of blood T cells in healthy people across ages. TCRdb recomputed calls from the 5' RACE reads with MiXCR, one row per CDR3 protein. Here the sample spans 580,000 or so distinct CDR3 sequences, about 45% being singletons. The sequenced sample was blood. All receptors derive from an older man in good health. Both conserved end residues are part of each CDR3. The D gene is left open where the match is weak. Clone size is given for some rows only: seen once, a few or many times, or a class if the clone is expanded.

CASVPGLDYSPLHF TGTGCCAGCGTCCCGGGGTTGGATTATTCACCCCTCCACTTT . . TRBJ1-6 TRBV12-3/TRBV12-4
CAIGESGTSGRNYNEQFF TGTGCCATCGGTGAGTCCGGGACTAGCGGGAGGAACTACAATGAGCAGTTCTTC TRBD2 . TRBJ2-1 TRBV10-3
CASSNGPGGTHEQYF TGCGCCAGCAGCAACGGACCGGGGGGCACCCACGAGCAGTACTTC . . TRBJ2-7 TRBV4-1
CASSLMGSGEPQHF TGTGCCAGCAGCTTAATGGGTTCCGGAGAGCCCCAGCATTTT . . TRBJ1-5 TRBV7-9
CSVGGRAVGQETQYF TGCAGCGTTGGCGGGAGGGCCGTGGGGCAAGAGACCCAGTACTTC TRBD2 . TRBJ2-5 TRBV29-1
CSAITSTGELFF TGCAGTGCTATTACTAGCACCGGGGAGCTGTTTTTT . . TRBJ2-2 TRBV20-1
CASSQDTGGRSPLHF TGCGCCAGCAGCCAAGATACGGGAGGACGATCACCCCTCCACTTT . few TRBJ1-6 TRBV4-3
CASSRNRDAGSSEQYF TGTGCCAGCAGTCGTAACAGGGATGCGGGCTCCTCCGAGCAGTACTTC . . TRBJ2-7 TRBV27
CASSQAVNEQYF TGTGCCAGCAGCCAAGCGGTCAACGAGCAGTACTTC . . TRBJ2-7 TRBV3-1
CASSLSPGQGTSSYEQYF TGTGCCAGCTCACTAAGTCCGGGACAGGGGACCAGCTCCTACGAGCAGTACTTC TRBD1 once TRBJ2-7 TRBV18
CSAGTRHLNPYEQYF TGCAGTGCCGGAACCCGACATTTGAATCCCTACGAGCAGTACTTC . . TRBJ2-7 TRBV20-1
CSAWLRLAGATDTQYF TGCAGCGCTTGGCTAAGACTAGCGGGAGCAACAGATACGCAGTATTTT TRBD2 few TRBJ2-3 TRBV29-1
CSARELGGNTDTQYF TGCAGTGCTAGAGAACTAGGGGGAAACACAGATACGCAGTATTTT . . TRBJ2-3 TRBV20-1
CSARTGGLREQYF TGCAGTGCTCGGACAGGGGGCCTCCGCGAGCAGTACTTC TRBD1 few TRBJ2-7 TRBV20-1
CASSFQGGPTDTQYF TGTGCCAGCAGTTTTCAGGGCGGACCCACAGATACGCAGTATTTT . few TRBJ2-3 TRBV12-3/TRBV12-4
CASSEDTNQPQHF TGTGCCAGCAGTGAAGACACCAATCAGCCCCAGCATTTT . . TRBJ1-5 TRBV2
CASSLAGTGNGYTF TGTGCCAGCAGCTTAGCTGGGACAGGGAATGGCTACACCTTC TRBD1 few TRBJ1-2 TRBV7-2
CASSQNRGRVEKLFF TGTGCCAGCAGTCAGAACAGGGGAAGGGTTGAAAAACTGTTTTTT TRBD1 few TRBJ1-4 TRBV28
CASTPDSFNYGYTF TGTGCCAGCACACCAGACAGTTTTAACTATGGCTACACCTTC . . TRBJ1-2 TRBV2
CATSSYLTPQETQYF TGTGCCACCAGCAGCTATCTAACGCCCCAAGAGACCCAGTACTTC . few TRBJ2-5 TRBV15
CASSSGTGTPANYGYTF TGTGCCAGCAGTTCCGGTACCGGGACCCCGGCTAACTATGGCTACACCTTC . few TRBJ1-2 TRBV27
CASRTDRGNEQFF TGTGCCAGCAGGACTGACAGGGGCAATGAGCAGTTCTTC TRBD1 . TRBJ2-1 TRBV7-9
CASSTRHRYTF TGTGCCAGCAGTACCCGACACCGCTACACCTTC . few TRBJ1-2 TRBV12-3/TRBV12-4
CSAYLDRENTGELFF TGCAGTGCTTACCTGGACAGGGAGAACACCGGGGAGCTGTTTTTT TRBD1 . TRBJ2-2 TRBV20-1
CASSLETGPGYNEQFF TGTGCCAGCAGTTTAGAAACGGGCCCCGGGTACAATGAGCAGTTCTTC . . TRBJ2-1 TRBV12-3/TRBV12-4
CASSPGQGDQPQHF TGTGCCAGCAGCCCCGGACAGGGGGATCAGCCCCAGCATTTT TRBD1 . TRBJ1-5 TRBV6-5
CASSVRAYNSPLHF TGTGCCAGCAGTGTCAGGGCCTATAATTCACCCCTCCACTTT . once TRBJ1-6 TRBV28